This T cell receptor (beta chain) emerged from a study of circulating and synovial CD4+ cells in juvenile arthritis. The protocol was immunoSEQ multiplex PCR, while the TCRdb copy is restricted to in-frame clones and leaves out a portion. The repertoire has around 32,000 clones, roughly 93% of them found once; the top ten carry 2.9%. The clonotype originates from a human donor with juvenile idiopathic arthritis. The sequenced sample consisted of CD4+ T cells from blood.

CDR3 loop: CASSAPNGQGSGTTNEKLFF. In DNA, the CDR3 is TGTGCCAGCAGCGCCCCTAATGGACAGGGAAGTGGAACAACTAATGAAAAACTGTTTTTT. The chain links TRBV9 to TRBJ1-4; 8 bases align to TRBD1. CDR3 length: 20 amino acids. The germline CDR1 and CDR2 sequences are SGDLS and YYNGEE. The ends lost 3 bases at V and 0 bases at J; junction bases unmatched: 16.